This T cell receptor beta chain was recorded in a study of cytomegalovirus exposure and HLA in healthy donors. PCR used 60 Vbeta primers and 13 Jbeta primers. Repertoires were generated with immunoSEQ multiplex PCR, while TCRdb's copy carries only in-frame clones and drops some. This table holds some 150,000 clones, more than 75% found once. The V end lost 4 bases, the J end lost 9 bases, and 19 bases lay between the germline ends. The CDR3 consists of 14 residues. The germline V gene encodes CDR1 SEHNR and CDR2 FQNEAQ (reference sequence). The chain is built from TRBV7-9 and TRBJ2-7; D might be TRBD2 (6 bases). The sequence came from a man younger than 35 in good health and CMV-seropositive. The sequencing sample was made of PBMCs. The CDR3, as DNA: TGTGCCAGCAGCTCCCTCGTGGAGGGGCGGGGGCAGTACTTC. Translation: CASSSLVEGRGQYF.